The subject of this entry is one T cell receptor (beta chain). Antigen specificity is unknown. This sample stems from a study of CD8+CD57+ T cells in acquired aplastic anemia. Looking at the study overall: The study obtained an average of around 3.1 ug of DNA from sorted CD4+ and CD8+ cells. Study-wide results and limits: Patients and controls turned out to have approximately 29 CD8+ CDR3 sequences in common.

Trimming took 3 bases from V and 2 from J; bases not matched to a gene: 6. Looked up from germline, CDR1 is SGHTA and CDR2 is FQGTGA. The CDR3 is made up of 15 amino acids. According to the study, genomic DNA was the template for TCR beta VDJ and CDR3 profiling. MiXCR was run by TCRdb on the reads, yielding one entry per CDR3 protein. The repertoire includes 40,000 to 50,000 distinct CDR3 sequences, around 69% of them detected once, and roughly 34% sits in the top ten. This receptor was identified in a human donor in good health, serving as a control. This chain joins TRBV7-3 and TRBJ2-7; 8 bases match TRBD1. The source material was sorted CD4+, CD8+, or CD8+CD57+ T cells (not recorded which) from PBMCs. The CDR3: CASSFPGQATYEQYF. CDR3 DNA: TGTGCCAGCAGCTTCCCGGGACAGGCCACCTACGAGCAGTACTTC.